This T cell receptor (beta chain) was sequenced during a study of blood T cell repertoires in COVID-19. The participants were between about 18 and 90 years old and came from some 25 US areas. Participants' reported clinical history set cohort assignment. Two negative PCRs, clearance, or symptom resolution were required of recovered Cohort 3 donors. Clones were sequenced by immunoSEQ multiplex PCR, and TCRdb holds only the in-frame ones, with some missing. The table includes approximately 230,000 clones, 90% to 95% detected once. The CDR3 extends over 17 amino acids. Germline V gene data show CDR1 as KGHSH and CDR2 as LQKENI. The V and J ends lost 6 bases and 3 bases respectively, with 23 bases between them.

This receptor was identified in a woman aged 18-35 years who had recovered from COVID-19. Sequencing was carried out using PBMCs or T cells enriched from blood (not recorded which). This chain links TRBV18 with TRBJ1-1; possibly TRBD1 for D (5 bases). The CDR3 coding sequence is TGTGCCAGCTCCTCCCCTCCGAGCAGGGTTTTCGACACTGAAGCTTTCTTT. It translates to CASSSPPSRVFDTEAFF. Using reference TRBV18 and TRBJ1-1 for the parts outside the CDR3, the full variable domain is NAGVMQNPRHLVRRRGQEARLRCSPMKGHSHVYWYRQLPEEGLKFMVYLQKENIIDESGMPKERFSAEFPKEGPSILRIQQVVRGDSAAYFCASSSPPSRVFDTEAFFGQGTRLTVV.